This is a list of T cell receptor beta chains from one sample in a study of T cell clonotyping in hematopoietic cell transplantation. Here immunoSEQ multiplex PCR was the method, and the copy in TCRdb shows in-frame clones only, minus some. The table lists about 50,000 clones, 70% to 90% of them singletons. Sequences were derived from peripheral blood mononuclear cells, sampled before stem cell transplant. Receptors originate from a man between 60 and 75 years old with biphenotypic leukemia. Some clones in this sample may be carry-over from other donors' samples. Each CDR3 is given with its conserved first and last residue. Each record gives: CDR3 protein, J gene, V gene.

CDR3aa: CASSPQLAGVYEQYF
j_gene: TRBJ2-7
v_gene: TRBV28

CDR3aa: CAWSKGQDNSPLHF
j_gene: TRBJ1-6
v_gene: TRBV30

CDR3aa: CASSRSPGITDTQYF
j_gene: TRBJ2-3
v_gene: TRBV2

CDR3aa: CAWTRTSGSFRSYNEQFF
j_gene: TRBJ2-1
v_gene: TRBV30

CDR3aa: CASSAQRGRVGEQYF
j_gene: TRBJ2-7
v_gene: TRBV7-2

CDR3aa: CASRVNRGLNF
j_gene: TRBJ1-5
v_gene: TRBV6-6

CDR3aa: CAWTGGPRTDTQYF
j_gene: TRBJ2-3
v_gene: TRBV30

CDR3aa: CASSSDTYGYTF
j_gene: TRBJ1-2
v_gene: TRBV5-1

CDR3aa: CASSPTSDSGNEQFF
j_gene: TRBJ2-1
v_gene: TRBV5-1

CDR3aa: CASSPGGGGAGETQYF
j_gene: TRBJ2-5
v_gene: TRBV28

CDR3aa: CASSQRDRGTDTQYF
j_gene: TRBJ2-3
v_gene: TRBV4-1

CDR3aa: CASSQEYRRYTF
j_gene: TRBJ1-2
v_gene: TRBV14

CDR3aa: CASRKGLADTDTQYF
j_gene: TRBJ2-3
v_gene: TRBV5-6

CDR3aa: CASSQGTSGEMWETQYF
j_gene: TRBJ2-5
v_gene: TRBV4-3

CDR3aa: CASSQAGANVLTF
j_gene: TRBJ2-6
v_gene: TRBV4-1

CDR3aa: CASSLSYPGVVRIYEQYF
j_gene: TRBJ2-7
v_gene: TRBV11-2

CDR3aa: CASSLGTLLSYEQYF
j_gene: TRBJ2-7
v_gene: TRBV7-8

CDR3aa: CASSQVGVDTQYF
j_gene: TRBJ2-3
v_gene: TRBV4-1

CDR3aa: CASSLLGIAGTYNEQFF
j_gene: TRBJ2-1
v_gene: TRBV5-4

CDR3aa: CAWSSQGRGTGELFF
j_gene: TRBJ2-2
v_gene: TRBV30

CDR3aa: CASSQSTGNYEQYF
j_gene: TRBJ2-7
v_gene: TRBV5-1

CDR3aa: CAWSTGFGEGNTIYF
j_gene: TRBJ1-3
v_gene: TRBV30

CDR3aa: CASSTSGNTDTQYF
j_gene: TRBJ2-3
v_gene: TRBV7-9

CDR3aa: CASSQPQGSGTEAFF
j_gene: TRBJ1-1
v_gene: TRBV28

CDR3aa: CASSSGGKNEQFF
j_gene: TRBJ2-1
v_gene: TRBV7-2

CDR3aa: CASSPPTGGLLYEQYF
j_gene: TRBJ2-7
v_gene: TRBV28

CDR3aa: CASSIQAENYGYTF
j_gene: TRBJ1-2
v_gene: TRBV19

CDR3aa: CASSLETARETQYF
j_gene: TRBJ2-5
v_gene: TRBV5-4

CDR3aa: CASRTGDETQYF
j_gene: TRBJ2-5
v_gene: TRBV5-1

CDR3aa: CASSPEIVNTEAFF
j_gene: TRBJ1-1
v_gene: TRBV19

CDR3aa: CASSLLSGGGNYGYTF
j_gene: TRBJ1-2
v_gene: TRBV28

CDR3aa: CASSLAKDSLYSNQPQHF
j_gene: TRBJ1-5
v_gene: TRBV7-8

CDR3aa: CASSLNPPGQGDTEAFF
j_gene: TRBJ1-1
v_gene: TRBV5-1

CDR3aa: CASSAAHQPQHF
j_gene: TRBJ1-5
v_gene: TRBV28

CDR3aa: CASSIGSMTYNEQFF
j_gene: TRBJ2-1
v_gene: TRBV19

CDR3aa: CATSGNRENTEAFF
j_gene: TRBJ1-1
v_gene: TRBV15

CDR3aa: CASSLTQMDGEQYF
j_gene: TRBJ2-7
v_gene: TRBV28

CDR3aa: CASSQAAAAYEQYF
j_gene: TRBJ2-7
v_gene: TRBV4-1

CDR3aa: CASSMDRVGNTIYF
j_gene: TRBJ1-3
v_gene: TRBV19

CDR3aa: CASSLSPGSTDTQYF
j_gene: TRBJ2-3
v_gene: TRBV7-3

CDR3aa: CASSPIRAGENNEQFF
j_gene: TRBJ2-1
v_gene: TRBV28

CDR3aa: CASSIVRQGGEAFF
j_gene: TRBJ1-1
v_gene: TRBV19

CDR3aa: CASSVALADQETQYF
j_gene: TRBJ2-5
v_gene: TRBV9

CDR3aa: CAWRIGGRGGDEQFF
j_gene: TRBJ2-1
v_gene: TRBV30

CDR3aa: CASSLAGSGGYTF
j_gene: TRBJ1-2
v_gene: TRBV5-1

CDR3aa: CASSRGQGAYGYTF
j_gene: TRBJ1-2
v_gene: TRBV6-5

CDR3aa: CAFKDRANTEAFF
j_gene: TRBJ1-1
v_gene: TRBV30

CDR3aa: CASSITSADTQYF
j_gene: TRBJ2-3
v_gene: TRBV7-8

CDR3aa: CASGRTRTDGYEQYF
j_gene: TRBJ2-7
v_gene: TRBV6-5

CDR3aa: CASSLRRFEGGELFF
j_gene: TRBJ2-2
v_gene: TRBV19

CDR3aa: CASSQALAGGGTTDTQYF
j_gene: TRBJ2-3
v_gene: TRBV4-1